Listed here are 20 T cell receptor beta chains from one sample, sequenced in a study of T-cell memory formation after mild COVID-19. TCRdb analysed the 5' RACE reads with MiXCR anew, one entry per CDR3 protein. This table holds 290,000 or so distinct CDR3 sequences, 19% found once. The sample comprised PBMCs or a T cell subset sorted from them (not recorded which). The receptors stem from a man between 18 and 29 years old who had mild COVID-19 (a few samples of this study predate the infection). Cell type and time point are not known.

The V call is TRBV27, the J call TRBJ2-7; maybe TRBD2 (5 bases). Trimming stripped 6 bases from V and 0 bases from J, with 18 bases between. CDR3 length: 16 amino acids. Germline V lookup: CDR1 MNHEY, CDR2 SMNVEV (reference sequence). Written as DNA, the CDR3 is TGTGCCAGCAGCCGAGGACCGAGGGCGAGCTCCTACGAGCAGTACGTC. It yields the protein CASSRGPRASSYEQYV.

This clonotype came up a few times. The genes are TRBV18 and TRBJ1-1; no definite D call. The length of the CDR3 is 17 residues. The V and J ends lost 0 bases and 1 base respectively, with 15 bases between them. Germline assignment: CDR1 KGHSH and CDR2 LQKENI. In DNA form, the CDR3 reads TGTGCCAGCTCACCACCGGTCGCTGGACCGGAGAACACTGAAGCTTTCTTT. It yields the protein CASSPPVAGPENTEAFF.

The chain's CDR3 is CASTPGDSFYGYTF. The CDR3 DNA reads TGTGCCAGTACCCCGGGGGACAGCTTCTATGGCTACACCTTC. The chain carries TRBV19 and TRBJ1-2; 7 bases line up with TRBD1. The CDR3 runs to 14 residues. With 7 bases clipped from V and 4 bases from J, the junction kept 9 bases outside the gene matches. The germline CDR1 and CDR2 sequences are LNHDA and SQIVND (reference sequence).

As DNA, the CDR3 is TGTGCCACCAGCAGAACCCGGGACAGGACCTACAATGAGCAGTTCTTC. This gives the protein CATSRTRDRTYNEQFF. The J gene is TRBJ2-1, the V gene TRBV15; 8 nucleotides match TRBD1. Germline values: CDR1 LNHNV, CDR2 YYDKDF (reference sequence). Trimming took 2 bases from V and 2 from J; bases not matched to a gene: 5. The CDR3 totals 16 residues.

V and J are TRBV6-5 and TRBJ2-1; unclear D gene. Trimming stripped 5 bases from V and 3 bases from J, with 11 bases between. The CDR3 loop spans 14 amino acids. Germline V gene sequence: CDR1 MNHEY, CDR2 SVGAGI. This chain's CDR3 is CASSRSRNYNEQFF. CDR3 nucleotide sequence: TGTGCCAGCAGTCGTTCTAGGAACTACAATGAGCAGTTCTTC.

The genes are TRBV4-1 and TRBJ2-3, with 7 bases aligning to TRBD2. CDR3 size: 15 residues. Germline loops: CDR1 MGHRA, CDR2 YSYEKL. The ends lost 4 bases at V and 1 base at J; junction bases unmatched: 5. This chain's CDR3 is CASSLGLVGTDTQYF. The CDR3 nucleotides read TGCGCCAGCAGCCTAGGACTAGTGGGCACAGATACGCAGTATTTT.

This clonotype came up a few times. The chain is built from TRBV12-5 and TRBJ2-3, with 7 bases aligning to TRBD1. V shed 4 bases and J 1 base; nucleotides not matched to a gene: 5. The germline V gene encodes CDR1 LGHNT and CDR2 FRNRAP. This CDR3 comprises 15 residues. The chain's CDR3 is CASGSDRVGTDTQYF. As DNA, the CDR3 is TGTGCTAGTGGTTCCGACAGGGTCGGCACAGATACGCAGTATTTT.

This clonotype has a handful of counts. V is TRBV7-2 and J is TRBJ1-4; 9 bases map to TRBD1. Per the germline V gene, CDR1 is SGHTA and CDR2 is FQGNSA. V was pared by 5 bases and J by 9 bases, with 7 bases of the junction left unmatched. CDR3 length equals 14 residues. CDR3 in DNA: TGTGCCAGCAGCCATCCGGGACAGGGTCAAAAACTGTTTTTT. This translates into CASSHPGQGQKLFF.

The table lists this clonotype with a few counts. The genes are TRBV24-1 and TRBJ1-5, with D hard to call. Trimming took off 4 bases at V and 5 bases at J, with 14 bases between the two ends. The germline gives CDR1 KGHDR, CDR2 SFDVKD. CDR3 size: 15 residues. CDR3: CATSDPLTPDQPQHF. The DNA for the CDR3 is TGTGCCACCAGTGACCCGTTGACCCCCGATCAGCCCCAGCATTTT.

This chain links TRBV10-2 with TRBJ1-2, with D unresolved. Germline CDR1 is WSHSY and CDR2 is SAAADI. This CDR3 has 14 residues. Trimming left V 1 base short and J 7 bases short, with 13 bases between. This chain's CDR3 is CASSEFRGGVGYTF. CDR3 nucleotide sequence: TGCGCCAGCAGTGAGTTCAGAGGTGGGGTTGGCTACACCTTC.

The rearrangement uses TRBV6-2 or TRBV6-3 and TRBJ1-1; D not resolved. The germline V and J ends were trimmed by 2 bases and 8 bases, with 6 bases remaining between them. Germline-derived CDR1 and CDR2 are MNHEY and SVGEGT. There are 11 residues in the CDR3. The CDR3 spells CASSYPSEAFF. Here the CDR3 DNA reads TGTGCCAGCAGTTACCCCTCCGAAGCTTTCTTT.

This clonotype was seen more than once but under ten times. The rearrangement uses TRBV20-1 and TRBJ2-7; D is unresolved. Per germline, CDR1 DFQATT and CDR2 SNEGSKA (reference sequence). Trimming left V 5 bases short and J 1 base short, with 18 bases between. The CDR3 covers 15 residues. The CDR3 is CSAQQPGDESYEQYF. In DNA form, the CDR3 reads TGCAGTGCTCAGCAACCGGGTGACGAGTCCTACGAGCAGTACTTC.

This clonotype was recorded a few times. This chain joins TRBV5-1 and TRBJ1-2; a weak D match, TRBD1 (5 bases). The V end was cut by 3 bases, the J end by 4 bases, with 13 bases between. CDR3 length: 14 amino acids. The germline V gene has CDR1 SGHRS and CDR2 YFSETQ. This chain's CDR3 is CASSSGAGIYGYTF. The DNA of the CDR3 is TGCGCCAGCAGCTCCGGGGCGGGGATCTATGGCTACACCTTC.

The chain couples TRBV7-3 to TRBJ2-7; 7 bases line up with TRBD1. The CDR3 has 13 amino acids. The germline CDR1 and CDR2 sequences are SGHTA and FQGTGA. V was pared by 2 bases and J by 6 bases, with 4 bases of the junction left unmatched. The CDR3 region has the DNA TGTGCCAGCAGCTTACGACAGGGCCTCGAGCAGTACGTC. Translating it yields CASSLRQGLEQYV.

This clonotype was found a few times. The chain uses TRBV5-1 and TRBJ2-7; no clear D. The CDR3 has 13 residues. The V end lost 1 base, the J end lost 2 bases, and 7 bases lay between the germline ends. Germline assignment: CDR1 SGHRS and CDR2 YFSETQ. In nucleotides, the CDR3 is TGCGCCAGCAGCTTGAGGTCGGCCTACGAGCAGTACTTC. Protein: CASSLRSAYEQYF. The full variable domain, its missing parts supplied by reference TRBV5-1 and TRBJ2-7, is KAGVTQTPRYLIKTRGQQVTLSCSPISGHRSVSWYQQTPGQGLQFLFEYFSETQRNKGNFPGRFSGRQFSNSRSEMNVSTLELGDSALYLCASSLRSAYEQYFGPGTRLTVT.

This clonotype was detected once. The gene calls are TRBV5-1 and TRBJ2-3, with 7 bases lining up with TRBD2. CDR1 is SGHRS and CDR2 is YFSETQ in the germline V gene. V was pared by 0 bases and J by 5 bases, with 9 bases of the junction left unmatched. CDR3 size: 16 residues. CDR3 amino acids: CASSLGSAGEGDTQYF. The CDR3 DNA sequence: TGCGCCAGCAGCTTGGGGTCGGCGGGGGAGGGAGATACGCAGTATTTT.

The chain is built from TRBV5-1 and TRBJ1-2; TRBD1 matches 9 bases. This CDR3 region has 14 residues. The V and J ends lost 0 bases and 8 bases, in that order; junction bases with no gene match: 5. Germline CDR1 SGHRS, CDR2 YFSETQ. In DNA, the CDR3 is TGCGCCAGCAGCTTGGTGGGACAGGGACACGGCTACACCTTC. Translated, it gives CASSLVGQGHGYTF.

The chain recombines TRBV5-1 with TRBJ2-2, with 9 bases that match TRBD2. In germline, CDR1 is SGHRS, CDR2 YFSETQ. The CDR3 has 14 residues. V trimming: 0 bases; J trimming: 6 bases; junction bases outside the gene matches: 0. CDR3 nucleotides: TGCGCCAGCAGCTTGGGGACTAGCGCCGGGGAGCTGTTTTTT. Encoded protein: CASSLGTSAGELFF.

CDR3 residues: CASSLRSGGGYGYTF. The CDR3 coding sequence is TGTGCCAGCAGCTTGCGGTCAGGGGGCGGCTATGGCTACACCTTC. This chain joins TRBV5-6 and TRBJ1-2; 8 bases fit TRBD1. The V gene end was trimmed by 1 base and the J gene end by 4 bases; junction bases not matched to a gene: 6. The CDR3 consists of 15 residues. CDR1 SGHDT and CDR2 YYEEEE come from the germline V gene. Complete variable domain (other parts from reference TRBV5-6 and TRBJ1-2): DAGVTQSPTHLIKTRGQQVTLRCSPKSGHDTVSWYQQALGQGPQFIFQYYEEEERQRGNFPDRFSGHQFPNYSSELNVNALLLGDSALYLCASSLRSGGGYGYTFGSGTRLTVV.

This clonotype was found a few times. V usage is TRBV20-1 and J usage is TRBJ2-2; the D is unclear. CDR1 and CDR2 from the germline V gene are DFQATT and SNEGSKA (reference sequence). The CDR3 is made up of 13 amino acids. The V end was cut by 2 bases, the J end by 2 bases, with 6 bases between. As DNA, the CDR3 is TGCAGTGCTAGACCCGACAACACCGGGGAGCTGTTTTTT. Translation gives CSARPDNTGELFF.